Each of the 24 T cell receptor beta chains below was sequenced from the same sample in a study of blood T cell repertoires in COVID-19. The protocol was immunoSEQ multiplex PCR, while the TCRdb copy is restricted to in-frame clones and leaves out a portion. Of about 20,000 clones in the sample, approximately 85% are singletons; the top ten hold roughly 50%. What was sequenced was peripheral blood. The receptor source for this set is a man older than 75 with acute or convalescent COVID-19.

V is TRBV6-1 and J is TRBJ1-6, with D perhaps matching TRBD1 (6 bases). CDR1 and CDR2 (germline): MNHNS, SASEGT. V was shortened by 0 bases and J by 10 bases, with 13 bases between the two germline ends. This CDR3 region has 15 residues. CDR3 nucleotides: TGTGCCAGCAGTGAAGCACGGCCAGGGGACTCACCCCTCCACTTT. Its protein is CASSEARPGDSPLHF.

The chain has TRBV4-3 and TRBJ1-1, with D possibly TRBD1 on 6 matching bases. Trimming stripped 4 bases from V and 0 bases from J, with 9 bases between. Germline CDR1 and CDR2: LGHNA and YSLEER. This CDR3 comprises 14 residues. The CDR3 coding sequence is TGCGCCAGCAGCCTGACAGGAATGAACACTGAAGCTTTCTTT. This translates into CASSLTGMNTEAFF.

The chain joins TRBV7-2 to TRBJ2-4; 7 nucleotides match TRBD2. The CDR3 consists of 13 residues. Germline V gene sequence: CDR1 SGHTA, CDR2 FQGNSA. Trimming at V came to 4 bases and at J to 10 bases, leaving 7 bases not matched to a gene. CDR3 in DNA: TGTGCCAGCAGCTCAGATTGGCGGGAGATTCAGTACTTC. Its translation: CASSSDWREIQYF. Together with reference TRBV7-2 and TRBJ2-4, the CDR3 gives the full variable domain: GAGVSQSPSNKVTEKGKDVELRCDPISGHTALYWYRQSLGQGLEFLIYFQGNSAPDKSGLPSDRFSAERTGGSVSTLTIQRTQQEDSAVYLCASSSDWREIQYFGAGTRLSVL.

V gene TRBV6-5 combines with J gene TRBJ1-5; D ambiguous. The CDR3 sequence is 13 residues long. Germline-derived CDR1 and CDR2 are MNHEY and SVGAGI. V shed 0 bases and J shed 6 bases, with 6 bases lying between them. The CDR3 spells CASSYSSGQPQHF. CDR3 nucleotides: TGTGCCAGCAGTTACTCTTCGGGTCAGCCCCAGCATTTT.

The genes are TRBV11-3 and TRBJ2-3; TRBD1 agrees at 8 bases. V lost 1 base to trimming and J lost 4 bases; unmatched junction nucleotides: 4. In germline, CDR1 is SGHNT, CDR2 YENEEA. CDR3 length equals 15 residues. The CDR3, as DNA: TGTGCCAGCAGCTTAGGACAGGGGACTGCAGATACGCAGTATTTT. It translates to CASSLGQGTADTQYF.

Note on this clone: One end of the junction does not line up with germline, which may come from a read error. This rearrangement joins TRBV7-7 to TRBJ2-5; TRBD2 might be the D (5 bases). The germline CDR1 and CDR2 sequences are SSHAT and FNYEAQ (reference sequence). This CDR3 region has 14 residues. The CDR3 DNA is TGTGCTAGCAGCTTCCCCGGCGGGCAAGAGACCCAGTACTTC. It yields the protein CASSFPGGQETQYF. The variable domain in full, with the rest retrieved from reference TRBV7-7 and TRBJ2-5, is GAGVSQSPRYKVTKRGQDVTLRCDPISSHATLYWYQQALGQGPEFLTYFNYEAQPDKSGLPSDRFSAERPEGSISTLTIQRTEQRDSAMYRCASSFPGGQETQYFGPGTRLLVL.

The chain recombines TRBV12-5 with TRBJ2-7; D remains ambiguous. The CDR3 is made up of 16 amino acids. Germline V lookup: CDR1 LGHNT, CDR2 FRNRAP. V lost 0 bases to trimming and J lost 4 bases, with 16 bases between them. CDR3 amino acids: CASGLVPHLQIYEQYV. The CDR3 DNA reads TGTGCTAGTGGTTTGGTACCTCACCTCCAGATTTACGAGCAGTACGTC.

This chain connects TRBV28 to TRBJ2-3; D perhaps matches TRBD2 (7 bases). Germline V CDR1 and CDR2: MDHEN, SYDVKM. This CDR3 contains 16 residues. The V end was cut by 6 bases, the J end by 4 bases, with 20 bases between. The CDR3 protein is CASSPSGGAGADTQYF. The CDR3 nucleotides read TGTGCCAGCAGCCCTTCTGGGGGGGCAGGGGCAGATACGCAGTATTTT. The full variable domain, rest sourced from reference TRBV28 and TRBJ2-3, is DVKVTQSSRYLVKRTGEKVFLECVQDMDHENMFWYRQDPGLGLRLIYFSYDVKMKEKGDIPEGYSVSREKKERFSLILESASTNQTSMYLCASSPSGGAGADTQYFGPGTRLTVL.

This rearrangement joins TRBV9 to TRBJ2-7; 8 nucleotides match TRBD2. The CDR3 is 14 residues long. With 0 bases clipped from V and 9 bases from J, the junction kept 8 bases outside the gene matches. Germline CDR1 SGDLS, CDR2 YYNGEE. CDR3 sequence: CASSVAGGGDVQYF. The CDR3 DNA is TGTGCCAGCAGCGTAGCCGGGGGGGGCGACGTGCAGTACTTC.

The rearrangement uses TRBV7-3 and TRBJ2-5, with TRBD2 matching 7 bases. The CDR3 has 13 amino acids. J lost 7 bases, V lost 0 bases, and 2 bases had no gene match. From germline, CDR1 is SGHTA and CDR2 FQGTGA. The CDR3 nucleotides read TGTGCCAGCAGCTTAACTCCTAGCGGGACCCAGTACTTC. Protein sequence: CASSLTPSGTQYF.

This sequence joins TRBV13 and TRBJ2-1; D perhaps matches TRBD2 (6 bases). The germline V gene encodes CDR1 PRHDT and CDR2 FYEKMQ (reference sequence). The germline V and J ends were trimmed by 5 bases and 3 bases, with 14 bases remaining between them. The CDR3 is 15 residues long. The chain's CDR3 is CASSPSLADYNEQFF. For the CDR3, the DNA is TGTGCCAGCAGCCCCTCGTTAGCGGACTACAATGAGCAGTTCTTC.

The chain has TRBV27 and TRBJ2-7, with D possibly being TRBD2 (6 bases). Germline CDR1 reads MNHEY; CDR2 reads SMNVEV (reference sequence). Trimming took 5 bases from V and 3 from J, leaving 17 bases between them. This CDR3 is 15 amino acids long. This CDR3 is CASSRLAVGVYEQYF. In DNA, the CDR3 is TGTGCCAGCAGTAGATTAGCGGTGGGCGTCTACGAGCAGTACTTC.

The V gene is TRBV18, the J gene TRBJ1-5; TRBD1 might be the D (5 bases). The germline V gene has CDR1 KGHSH and CDR2 LQKENI. The CDR3 runs to 14 residues. Trimming left V 0 bases short and J 7 bases short, with 10 bases between. The CDR3 reads CASSPPGGLQPQHF. The CDR3, as DNA: TGTGCCAGCTCACCACCGGGGGGTCTCCAGCCCCAGCATTTT.

The V and J genes are TRBV5-4 and TRBJ1-6; 9 bases fit TRBD1. Germline trimming cut 4 bases from V and 8 bases from J; bases unmatched to any gene: 7. Germline V gene data show CDR1 as SGHNT and CDR2 as YYREEE (reference sequence). CDR3 length: 15 residues. The CDR3 coding sequence is TGTGCCAGCAGCCGGTCCGGGACAGGGTATTCACCCCTCCACTTT. Translated: CASSRSGTGYSPLHF. The complete variable domain, with remaining parts taken from reference TRBV5-4 and TRBJ1-6, reads ETGVTQSPTHLIKTRGQQVTLRCSSQSGHNTVSWYQQALGQGPQFIFQYYREEENGRGNFPPRFSGLQFPNYSSELNVNALELDDSALYLCASSRSGTGYSPLHFGNGTRLTVT.

This chain uses TRBV18 with TRBJ1-2; a possible D gene is TRBD1 (6 bases). The CDR3 covers 15 residues. The V end lost 3 bases, the J end lost 6 bases, and 17 bases lay between the germline ends. Germline V gene sequence: CDR1 KGHSH, CDR2 LQKENI. CDR3 sequence: CASSPSNQGLNGYTF. DNA of the CDR3: TGTGCCAGCTCACCGAGCAACCAGGGGTTAAATGGCTACACCTTC.

The chain employs TRBV6-5 and TRBJ1-2, with a possible D match to TRBD1 (5 bases). CDR3 length equals 12 residues. Trimming took off 10 bases at V and 7 bases at J, with 16 bases between the two ends. From germline, CDR1 is MNHEY and CDR2 SVGAGI. The CDR3 sequence: CAIKRGRGGYTF. The CDR3 region has the DNA TGTGCCATCAAACGAGGAAGGGGTGGCTACACCTTC.

This chain links TRBV5-1 with TRBJ2-2, with 7 bases matching TRBD2. The J segment lost 3 bases and the V segment lost 2 bases, leaving 7 bases of the junction unmatched. Germline V gene data show CDR1 as SGHRS and CDR2 as YFSETQ. The CDR3 runs 16 residues. CDR3 bases: TGCGCCAGCAGCTTCCGAGCGGCGGGGGACACCGGGGAGCTGTTTTTT. It specifies CASSFRAAGDTGELFF.

The V and J genes are TRBV7-6 and TRBJ1-4, with D unresolved. V lost 4 bases and J lost 0, with 12 bases in between. The CDR3 runs 16 residues. Germline V gene lookup returns CDR1 SGHVS and CDR2 FNYEAQ. Here the CDR3 DNA reads TGTGCCAGCAGCTCTCGGACTCCGACAACTAATGAAAAACTGTTTTTT. This gives the protein CASSSRTPTTNEKLFF.

The gene calls are TRBV28 and TRBJ1-2, with D unresolved. The germline V gene has CDR1 MDHEN and CDR2 SYDVKM. V was clipped by 5 bases and J by 4 bases, with 8 bases between them. The CDR3 has 12 residues. CDR3 DNA: TGTGCCAGCAGTCGGAGCGGCTATGGCTACACCTTC. This translates into CASSRSGYGYTF.

The rearrangement joins TRBV11-2 to TRBJ2-5; 12 nucleotides agree with TRBD2. Germline CDR1 SGHAT, CDR2 FQNNGV. The ends lost 6 bases at V and 5 bases at J; junction bases unmatched: 4. The CDR3 is 14 amino acids. The chain's CDR3 is CASRRLAGAETQYF. CDR3 DNA sequence: TGTGCCAGCAGACGACTAGCGGGAGCGGAGACCCAGTACTTC.

This clone was found a few times. The gene calls are TRBV28 and TRBJ2-5; TRBD1 might be the D (5 bases). The CDR3 is made up of 12 amino acids. With 3 bases removed from V and 7 bases from J, the gap between germline ends came to 9 bases. From germline, CDR1 is MDHEN and CDR2 SYDVKM. The CDR3 nucleotides read TGTGCCAGCAGTTTCAGGGTCGCGACCCAGTACTTC. Protein sequence: CASSFRVATQYF.

This clone occurred once. The V call is TRBV3-1 (or the pseudogene TRBV3-2), the J call TRBJ1-1, with 10 bases aligning to TRBD1. From germline, CDR1 is LGHDT and CDR2 YNNKEL (reference sequence). The V segment lost 7 bases and the J segment 3 bases; nucleotides outside the gene matches: 8. The CDR3 is 15 residues long. The CDR3 coding sequence is TGTGCCAGCAACCGACAGGGGGCTATTGACACTGAAGCTTTCTTT. Its translation: CASNRQGAIDTEAFF.

The V gene is TRBV5-6, the J gene TRBJ2-7, with 7 bases matching TRBD1. Germline V gene data show CDR1 as SGHDT and CDR2 as YYEEEE. The CDR3 covers 14 residues. With 4 bases clipped from V and 2 bases from J, the junction kept 6 bases outside the gene matches. The CDR3 bases are TGTGCCAGCAGCGCCCCGGGACAGCCCTACGAGCAGTACGTC. Its translation: CASSAPGQPYEQYV.

This clone was detected only a few times. The chain recombines TRBV6-1 with TRBJ1-1, with D unresolved. The CDR3 extends over 18 amino acids. Germline lookup yields CDR1 MNHNS and CDR2 SASEGT. Trimming cost V 1 base and J 1 base, with 19 bases left between them. The CDR3 DNA is TGTGCCAGCAGTGAAGTGAGATTCGGTAGAAGTCGGAACACTGAAGCTTTCTTT. Protein: CASSEVRFGRSRNTEAFF.